These T cell receptor beta chains were read from a single sample in a study of CD8 T cells in ankylosing spondylitis. TCRdb passed the 5' RACE reads through MiXCR, listing each CDR3 protein once. The sample has about 700,000 distinct CDR3 sequences; under 20% are singletons. The material sequenced was blood, either unsorted or a sorted T cell fraction (not recorded which). The origin of the receptors is a male donor with ankylosing spondylitis. Both conserved end residues are trimmed from each CDR3. The order of the fields is V gene, D gene, CDR3 protein. The D gene is left open where the match is weak.

V gene: TRBV2; D gene: .; CDR3 protein: ASGELALNNEQF
V gene: TRBV28; D gene: .; CDR3 protein: ASSGGGGGPYEQY
V gene: TRBV7-3; D gene: .; CDR3 protein: ASSLTPGRPYNEQF
V gene: TRBV7-9; D gene: TRBD2; CDR3 protein: ASSLHRGGSYNEQF
V gene: TRBV30; D gene: .; CDR3 protein: AWSSSLSYNEQF
V gene: TRBV5-1; D gene: .; CDR3 protein: ASSQGGGEETQY
V gene: TRBV6-2/TRBV6-3; D gene: TRBD1; CDR3 protein: ASFLPRAGGEGDNQPQH
V gene: TRBV6-1; D gene: TRBD2; CDR3 protein: ASSQAGTGTQY
V gene: TRBV4-3; D gene: .; CDR3 protein: ASSQVSRRDDNEQF
V gene: TRBV11-2; D gene: .; CDR3 protein: ASSLTGFNTGELF
V gene: TRBV12-3/TRBV12-4; D gene: TRBD1; CDR3 protein: ASSAGTGEETQY
V gene: TRBV5-1; D gene: .; CDR3 protein: ASSLESPYTEAF
V gene: TRBV5-1; D gene: .; CDR3 protein: ASSLATLTYNEQF
V gene: TRBV12-3/TRBV12-4; D gene: TRBD2; CDR3 protein: ASSLRGPAGGPIGTDTQY
V gene: TRBV28; D gene: TRBD2; CDR3 protein: ASSFPTSGANYEQY
V gene: TRBV20-1; D gene: TRBD2; CDR3 protein: SARASTGTRLL
V gene: TRBV12-3/TRBV12-4; D gene: TRBD2; CDR3 protein: ASRLAGGGSYNEQF
V gene: TRBV2; D gene: TRBD1; CDR3 protein: ASTLTGAIPYNEQF
V gene: TRBV29-1; D gene: .; CDR3 protein: SVDGMGTGARETQY
V gene: TRBV29-1; D gene: TRBD1; CDR3 protein: SVATGGYYNEQF
V gene: TRBV14; D gene: .; CDR3 protein: ASSQELAPGHEQF
V gene: TRBV24-1; D gene: TRBD1; CDR3 protein: ATSDFQGAASYNEQF
V gene: TRBV12-3/TRBV12-4; D gene: .; CDR3 protein: ASSLFAGDNSPLH
V gene: TRBV27; D gene: .; CDR3 protein: ASTHRVLRETQY
V gene: TRBV6-2/TRBV6-3; D gene: .; CDR3 protein: ASSHRGVGQVAYNEQF
V gene: TRBV12-3/TRBV12-4; D gene: .; CDR3 protein: ASSLVGDFNSPLH
V gene: TRBV5-1; D gene: .; CDR3 protein: ASSPLDGTSEGAF
V gene: TRBV27; D gene: TRBD1; CDR3 protein: ASSLGDNRGEKLF
V gene: TRBV20-1; D gene: TRBD1; CDR3 protein: SARAPGQGPYEQY
V gene: TRBV5-1; D gene: .; CDR3 protein: ASTPRVAVEGFETQY
V gene: TRBV24-1; D gene: TRBD1; CDR3 protein: ATSDPRGTGASGANVLT
V gene: TRBV12-3/TRBV12-4; D gene: .; CDR3 protein: ASRRDTTYEQY
V gene: TRBV6-5; D gene: .; CDR3 protein: ASSYSGGQNIQY
V gene: TRBV20-1; D gene: .; CDR3 protein: SASLGWGNTEAF
V gene: TRBV7-9; D gene: .; CDR3 protein: ASSLAGPPYGYT
V gene: TRBV29-1; D gene: .; CDR3 protein: SVEESKGLYGYT
V gene: TRBV20-1; D gene: .; CDR3 protein: SAREGPGELF